Listed below are T cell receptor beta chains from one sample, sequenced in a study of OX40 agonist ivuxolimab in advanced cancers. Some clones are missing from TCRdb's copy, which holds only in-frame ones; the method was immunoSEQ multiplex PCR. The sample has more than 50,000 clones; about 90% are singletons. Sequencing used CD4+ or CD8+ T cells sorted from blood, obtained in a trial of the OX40 agonist ivuxolimab. The receptor set was obtained from an adult with an advanced solid tumor such as melanoma, head and neck, liver or kidney cancer. CDR3s include the opening cysteine and the closing phenylalanine or tryptophan. Fields, in order: J gene, D gene, V gene, clone size, CDR3 DNA, CDR3 protein. A D gene is named only where the DNA matches it firmly. Only some rows state a clone size, as once, few, many or a class for expanded clones.

TRBJ1-2,TRBD1,TRBV2,.,TGTGCCAGCAGTAACAAGAAATTATCTGGGCCTCGACAGGGGGGCCCTACCTATGGCTACACCTTC,CASSNKKLSGPRQGGPTYGYTF
TRBJ1-3,.,TRBV11-2,.,TGTGCCAGCAGCTTTCGGGACGGAGGAAACACCATATATTTT,CASSFRDGGNTIYF
TRBJ1-1,.,TRBV6-5,.,TGTGCCAGCAGTGAAAGGGCGGAGAACACTGAAGCTTTCTTT,CASSERAENTEAFF
TRBJ1-4,.,TRBV6-6,.,TGTGCCAGCAGTTACTCGAATCGTCTTAAGGAAAAACTGTTTTTT,CASSYSNRLKEKLFF
TRBJ2-5,.,TRBV28,.,TGTGCCAGCAGTCCATCGGACGAGTTCCCGGGATTGGGGATGTATACCCAGTACTTC,CASSPSDEFPGLGMYTQYF
TRBJ2-3,.,TRBV7-2,.,TGTGCCAGCAGCTTGGATGGGGCGCGGGATACGCAGTATTTT,CASSLDGARDTQYF
TRBJ2-5,TRBD1,TRBV7-9,.,TGTGCCAGCAGCGCCGGGACAGGACGAGAGACCCAGTACTTC,CASSAGTGRETQYF
TRBJ2-7,.,TRBV28,.,TGTGCCAGCAGCTCCCTAGCTCAGAGCTCCTACGAGCAGTACTTC,CASSSLAQSSYEQYF
TRBJ2-7,.,TRBV19,once,TGTGCCAGTAGTGCCTCGGGGCACGAGCAGTACTTC,CASSASGHEQYF
TRBJ2-3,TRBD2,TRBV9,.,TGTGCCAGCAGCGTAGCGGGGGGGCTGGAAGATACGCAGTATTTT,CASSVAGGLEDTQYF